This T cell receptor (beta chain) appears in the sequencing data of a study of T cells in localized non-small cell lung cancer. Libraries were prepared by immunoSEQ multiplex PCR; TCRdb keeps only in-frame clonotypes and omits some of them. The sample includes tens of thousands of clones, 70% to 90% of them seen just once. Broader study findings: Uninvolved adjacent lung had more T cell clonality than any other tissue, topping tumor.

As concerns this clone: Its antigen is undetermined.

This CDR3 region has 16 residues. The V and J ends lost 3 bases and 1 base, in that order; junction bases with no gene match: 4. The germline V gene encodes CDR1 SGHNT and CDR2 YENEEA. The receptor comes from a woman aged 35-75 years with stage I lung adenocarcinoma. The material was peripheral blood, obtained before any cancer treatment. The chain joins TRBV11-3 to TRBJ2-3; 10 bases are a match to TRBD2. CDR3 nucleotide sequence: TGTGCCAGCAGCTTTCGCCTAGCGGGGGGCACAGATACGCAGTATTTT. Its protein is CASSFRLAGGTDTQYF.